The entry below gives a single T cell receptor (beta chain) sequence along with its context. Its antigen is currently unknown. cDNA serving as the sequencing template came from extracted, reverse transcribed RNA. The assay was immunoSEQ multiplex PCR, and TCRdb's table has in-frame clones only and misses some. The repertoire holds about 140,000 clones, with about three fifths as singletons. The entry originates in a study of CD8+ T cells in alopecia areata. About the research overall: Tofacitinib exposure lasted 6 to 18 months, followed by 6 months off drug.

This CDR3 contains 17 residues. V was trimmed by 0 bases and J by 4 bases, leaving 18 bases between them. Germline V gene data show CDR1 as ENHRY and CDR2 as SYGVKD. Overall study results and limits: Possibly as an HLA-related effect, TCR sharing across patients appeared less clear than in mice.

This clonotype was sampled from a human donor with alopecia areata. The sample was CD4+ T cells sorted from blood, taken at week 0. The chain joins TRBV10-3 to TRBJ1-2; TRBD1 might be the D (6 bases). The CDR3 region is CAISESSGAIPTYGYTF. Here the CDR3 DNA reads TGTGCCATCAGTGAGTCGTCGGGGGCGATTCCGACCTATGGCTACACCTTC.